Here is one TCR beta chain with its context. The data were obtained in a study of blood T cell repertoires in COVID-19. As for the study in general: From the United States, Italy and Spain came samples of acute and convalescent COVID-19. Sources were T cells, B-cell-depleted T cells, or PBMCs; the material itself was cDNA or gDNA.

Germline lookup yields CDR1 SGHNT and CDR2 YENEEA. The CDR3 has 16 residues. The V gene end was trimmed by 3 bases and the J gene end by 0 bases; junction bases not matched to a gene: 2. Original data processing: Estimates of nucleated cell counts were drawn from the amplification of reference gene primers. This table comes from immunoSEQ multiplex PCR, and its TCRdb copy is limited to in-frame clones, with some not included. The V and J calls and clone size come from that table; D and trimming were worked out from the DNA. Here the sample spans about 100,000 clones, around nine tenths being singletons. A Seattle source enrolled patients during active infection and followed them longitudinally.

The chain links TRBV11-3 to TRBJ2-6; 7 nucleotides align to TRBD1. Material: peripheral blood. This receptor was obtained from a woman aged 45-65 years with COVID-19, enrolled during active disease. CDR3 sequence reads: CASSLGQTSGANVLTF. CDR3 DNA: TGTGCCAGCAGCTTGGGACAGACCTCTGGGGCCAACGTCCTGACTTTC. The full variable domain, with the rest looked up from reference TRBV11-3 and TRBJ2-6, is EAGVVQSPRYKIIEKKQPVAFWCNPISGHNTLYWYLQNLGQGPELLIRYENEEAVDDSQLPKDRFSAERLKGVDSTLKIQPAELGDSAVYLCASSLGQTSGANVLTFGAGSRLTVL.